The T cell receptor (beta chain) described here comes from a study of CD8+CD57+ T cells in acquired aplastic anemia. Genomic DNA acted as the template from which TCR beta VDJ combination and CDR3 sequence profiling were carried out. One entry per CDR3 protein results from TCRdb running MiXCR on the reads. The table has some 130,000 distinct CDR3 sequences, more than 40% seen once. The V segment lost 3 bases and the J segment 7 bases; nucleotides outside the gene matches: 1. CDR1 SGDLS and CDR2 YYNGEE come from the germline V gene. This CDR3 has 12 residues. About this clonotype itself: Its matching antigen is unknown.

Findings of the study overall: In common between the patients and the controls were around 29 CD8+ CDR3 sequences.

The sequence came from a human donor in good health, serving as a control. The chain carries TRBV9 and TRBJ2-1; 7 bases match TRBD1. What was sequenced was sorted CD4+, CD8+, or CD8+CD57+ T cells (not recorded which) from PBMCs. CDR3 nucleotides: TGTGCCAGCAGCGGACAGGGTAATGAGCAGTTCTTC. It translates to CASSGQGNEQFF.